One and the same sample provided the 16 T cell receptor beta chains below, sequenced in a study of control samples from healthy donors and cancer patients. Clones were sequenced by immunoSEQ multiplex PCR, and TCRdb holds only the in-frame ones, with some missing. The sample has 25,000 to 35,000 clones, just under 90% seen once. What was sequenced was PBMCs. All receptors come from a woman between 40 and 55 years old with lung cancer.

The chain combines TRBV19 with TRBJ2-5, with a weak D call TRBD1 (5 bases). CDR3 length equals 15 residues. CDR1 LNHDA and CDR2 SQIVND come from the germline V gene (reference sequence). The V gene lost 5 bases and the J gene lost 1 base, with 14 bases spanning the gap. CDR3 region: CASSPRLTAQETQYF. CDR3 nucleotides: TGTGCCAGTAGTCCTCGACTGACAGCCCAAGAGACCCAGTACTTC.

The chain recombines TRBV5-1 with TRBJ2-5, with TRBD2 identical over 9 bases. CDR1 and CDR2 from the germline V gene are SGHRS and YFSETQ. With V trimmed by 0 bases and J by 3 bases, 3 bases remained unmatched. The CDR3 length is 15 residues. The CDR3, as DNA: TGCGCCAGCAGCTTGGGTCCTAGCGGGGAAGAGACCCAGTACTTC. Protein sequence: CASSLGPSGEETQYF.

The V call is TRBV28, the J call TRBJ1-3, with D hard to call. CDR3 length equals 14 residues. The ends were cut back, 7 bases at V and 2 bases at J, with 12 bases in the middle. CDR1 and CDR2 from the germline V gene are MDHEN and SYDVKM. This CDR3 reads CASTLRFAGNTIYF. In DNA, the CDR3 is TGTGCCAGCACCCTCCGGTTTGCTGGAAACACCATATATTTT.

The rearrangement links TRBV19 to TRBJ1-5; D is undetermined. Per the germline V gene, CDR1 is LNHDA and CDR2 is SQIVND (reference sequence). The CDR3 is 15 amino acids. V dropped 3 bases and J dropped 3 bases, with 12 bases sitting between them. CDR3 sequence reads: CASSIGQAPNQPQHF. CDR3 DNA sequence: TGTGCCAGTAGTATCGGCCAGGCACCCAATCAGCCCCAGCATTTT.

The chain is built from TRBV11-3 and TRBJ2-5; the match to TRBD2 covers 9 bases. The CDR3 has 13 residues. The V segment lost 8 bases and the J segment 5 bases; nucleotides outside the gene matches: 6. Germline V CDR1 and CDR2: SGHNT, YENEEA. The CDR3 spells CASGSGGRETQYF. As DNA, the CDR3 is TGTGCCAGCGGGAGCGGGGGGCGGGAGACCCAGTACTTC.

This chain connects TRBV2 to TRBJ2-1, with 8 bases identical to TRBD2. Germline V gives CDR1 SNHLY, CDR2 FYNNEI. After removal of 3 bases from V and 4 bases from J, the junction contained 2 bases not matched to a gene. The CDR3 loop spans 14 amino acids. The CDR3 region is CASSDSGVYNEQFF. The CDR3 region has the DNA TGTGCCAGCAGTGATAGCGGGGTATACAATGAGCAGTTCTTC.

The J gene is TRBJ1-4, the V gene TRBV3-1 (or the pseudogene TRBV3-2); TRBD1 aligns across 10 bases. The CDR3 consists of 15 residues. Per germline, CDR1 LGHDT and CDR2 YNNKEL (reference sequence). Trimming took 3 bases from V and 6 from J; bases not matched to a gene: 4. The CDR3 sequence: CASSQTGTGDEKLFF. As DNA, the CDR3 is TGTGCCAGCAGCCAGACCGGGACAGGGGATGAAAAACTGTTTTTT.

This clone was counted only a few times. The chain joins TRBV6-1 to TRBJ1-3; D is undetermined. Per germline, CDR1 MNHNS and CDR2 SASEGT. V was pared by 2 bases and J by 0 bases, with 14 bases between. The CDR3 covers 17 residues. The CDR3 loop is CASSERNAAVSGNTIYF. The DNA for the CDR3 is TGTGCCAGCAGTGAACGGAACGCTGCCGTCTCTGGAAACACCATATATTTT.

CDR3 nucleotide sequence: TGTGCCAGCACCCAAACAGGGGCCGGACCCTACACCTTC. It is translated as CASTQTGAGPYTF. J is TRBJ1-2 and V is TRBV11-3, with 7 bases identical to TRBD1. Germline CDR1 reads SGHNT; CDR2 reads YENEEA. This CDR3 spans 13 amino acids. V shed 7 bases, J shed 10 bases, and the junction held 12 bases outside the gene matches.

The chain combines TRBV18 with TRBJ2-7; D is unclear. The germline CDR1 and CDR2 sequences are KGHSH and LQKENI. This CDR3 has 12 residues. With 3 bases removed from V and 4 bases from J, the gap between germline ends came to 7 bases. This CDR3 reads CASSPGNYEQYF. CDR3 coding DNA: TGTGCCAGCTCACCGGGAAATTACGAGCAGTACTTC. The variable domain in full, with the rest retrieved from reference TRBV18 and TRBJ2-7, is NAGVMQNPRHLVRRRGQEARLRCSPMKGHSHVYWYRQLPEEGLKFMVYLQKENIIDESGMPKERFSAEFPKEGPSILRIQQVVRGDSAAYFCASSPGNYEQYFGPGTRLTVT.

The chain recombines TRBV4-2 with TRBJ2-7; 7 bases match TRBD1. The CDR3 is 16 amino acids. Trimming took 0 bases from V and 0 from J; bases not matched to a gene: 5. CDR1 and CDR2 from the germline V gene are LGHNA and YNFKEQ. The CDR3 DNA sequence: TGTGCCAGCAGCCAAGAAACAGGGGACAGCTCCTACGAGCAGTACTTC. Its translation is CASSQETGDSSYEQYF.

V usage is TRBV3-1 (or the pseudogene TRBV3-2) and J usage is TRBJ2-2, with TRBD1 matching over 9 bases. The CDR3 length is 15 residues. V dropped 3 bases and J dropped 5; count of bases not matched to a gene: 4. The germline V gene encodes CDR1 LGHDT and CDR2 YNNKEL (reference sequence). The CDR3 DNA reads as TGTGCCAGCAGCCAGGGACAGGGTACGACCGGGGAGCTGTTTTTT. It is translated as CASSQGQGTTGELFF.

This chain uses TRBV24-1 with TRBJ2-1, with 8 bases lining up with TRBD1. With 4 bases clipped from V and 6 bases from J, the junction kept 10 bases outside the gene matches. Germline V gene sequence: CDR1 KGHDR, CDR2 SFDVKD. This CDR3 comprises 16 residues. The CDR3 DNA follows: TGTGCCACCAGTGACCCTGGACAGGGTCCCCTCAATGAGCAGTTCTTC. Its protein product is CATSDPGQGPLNEQFF.

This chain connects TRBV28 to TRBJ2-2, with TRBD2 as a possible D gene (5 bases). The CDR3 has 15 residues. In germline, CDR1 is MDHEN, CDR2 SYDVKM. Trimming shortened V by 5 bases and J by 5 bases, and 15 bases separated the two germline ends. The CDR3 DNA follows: TGTGCCAGCAGTGCGTTTCGCCGAGGGACCGGGGAGCTGTTTTTT. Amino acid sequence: CASSAFRRGTGELFF. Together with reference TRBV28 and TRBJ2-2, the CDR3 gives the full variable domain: DVKVTQSSRYLVKRTGEKVFLECVQDMDHENMFWYRQDPGLGLRLIYFSYDVKMKEKGDIPEGYSVSREKKERFSLILESASTNQTSMYLCASSAFRRGTGELFFGEGSRLTVL.

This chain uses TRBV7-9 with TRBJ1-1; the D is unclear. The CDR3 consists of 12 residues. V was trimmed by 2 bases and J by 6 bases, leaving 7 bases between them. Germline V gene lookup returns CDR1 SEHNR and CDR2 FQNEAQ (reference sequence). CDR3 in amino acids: CASSLSGPEAFF. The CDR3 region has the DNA TGTGCCAGCAGCTTATCTGGCCCTGAAGCTTTCTTT.

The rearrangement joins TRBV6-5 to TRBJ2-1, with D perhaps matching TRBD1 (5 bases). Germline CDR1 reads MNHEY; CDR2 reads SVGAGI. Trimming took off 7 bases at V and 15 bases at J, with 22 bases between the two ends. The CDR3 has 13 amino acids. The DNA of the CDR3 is TGTGCCAGCACCTCAGACAGTATCCGATCATCGTTCTTC. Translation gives CASTSDSIRSSFF.